These 29 T cell receptor beta chains originate from one sample sequenced in a study of CD8+CD57+ T cells in acquired aplastic anemia (dated by TCRdb to the late 2010s). Patients chosen for sequencing had shown expansion of CD8+CD57+ cells by flow cytometry. The run used an Illumina HiSeq 2000. Genomic DNA was used as template for profiling of TCR beta VDJ combinations and CDR3 sequences. TCRdb trimmed public reads at Q25 via fastp, called clones via MiXCR and kept in-frame beta chains. Rows merge per CDR3 protein into single entries with the most common DNA and genes. Recorded for this sample are approximately 21,000 distinct CDR3 sequences; less than 40% of them occurred a single time. Around 87% of the sample belongs to the ten largest clones. Overall results and qualifications from the work: In patients, decreased diversity was observed in CD8+CD57+ cells compared with total CD4+ and CD8+ cell pools.

These TCRs' antigens remain unknown. The sequencing input was CD8+CD57+ T cells sorted from PBMCs. The cell subset or site label, as the study defines it: bead-enriched CD8+CD57+ effector memory T cells from SAA patients. The source of these receptors is a human donor with aplastic anemia.

This chain links TRBV20-1 with TRBJ1-5; D not certain. This CDR3 has 13 residues. Per the germline V gene, CDR1 is DFQATT and CDR2 is SNEGSKA (reference sequence). The ends were cut back, 7 bases at V and 11 bases at J, with 21 bases in the middle. The CDR3 DNA follows: TGCAGTGTCCCAGACCGTTCCGTGGCTACCCAGCATTTT. Translating gives CSVPDRSVATQHF.

A single count supports this clonotype. V usage is TRBV2 and J usage is TRBJ2-5; D unresolved. The germline V gene has CDR1 SNHLY and CDR2 FYNNEI. V was pared by 3 bases and J by 5 bases, with 4 bases between. The CDR3 spans 11 residues. The CDR3 DNA is TGTGCCAGCAGTGACAGGGAGACCCAGTACTTC. This gives the protein CASSDRETQYF.

The V call is TRBV11-3, the J call TRBJ2-5; the D is unclear. V was pared by 4 bases and J by 2 bases, with 14 bases between. Germline loops: CDR1 SGHNT, CDR2 YENEEA. The CDR3 is 15 amino acids. CDR3 sequence (DNA): TGTGCCAGCAGCTCCATCTCCTTCCAGCAAGAGACCCAGTACTTC. Protein product: CASSSISFQQETQYF.

This chain connects TRBV10-2 to TRBJ2-1, with D possibly being TRBD1 (6 bases). V gave up 5 bases and J gave up 4 bases, with 12 bases separating them. The CDR3 length is 14 residues. Per the germline V gene, CDR1 is WSHSY and CDR2 is SAAADI. CDR3 bases: TGCGCCAGCAGTCAGGGGTTCTCGTACAATGAGCAGTTCTTC. It encodes CASSQGFSYNEQFF.

The chain is built from TRBV19 and TRBJ1-1; 7 bases line up with TRBD1. The V and J ends lost 4 bases and 11 bases, in that order; junction bases with no gene match: 7. This CDR3 spans 12 amino acids. Germline V CDR1 and CDR2: LNHDA, SQIVND (reference sequence). The DNA of the CDR3 is TGTGCCAGTAGTAGGGGGGGACAGACGGCTTTCTTT. Residues: CASSRGGQTAFF.

The chain couples TRBV6-5 to TRBJ1-6, with TRBD1 identical over 7 bases. The germline CDR1 and CDR2 sequences are MNHEY and SVGAGI. The ends lost 7 bases at V and 9 bases at J; junction bases unmatched: 15. The length of the CDR3 is 16 residues. This CDR3 is CASTMVPGTESSPLHF. The CDR3 DNA follows: TGTGCCAGCACGATGGTACCGGGGACAGAGAGTTCACCCCTCCACTTT.

The gene calls are TRBV12-5 and TRBJ2-1; TRBD1 agrees at 7 bases. CDR3 size: 18 residues. Per germline, CDR1 LGHNT and CDR2 FRNRAP. J lost 5 bases, V lost 0 bases, and 13 bases had no gene match. CDR3: CASGLVLTSTGPHNEQFF. The CDR3 DNA is TGTGCTAGTGGTTTGGTACTCACTTCGACAGGGCCTCACAATGAGCAGTTCTTC.

The J gene is TRBJ2-3, the V gene TRBV7-9; D gene ambiguous. Trimming took off 1 base at V and 0 bases at J, with 11 bases between the two ends. The CDR3 contains 16 residues. Germline lookup yields CDR1 SEHNR and CDR2 FQNEAQ (reference sequence). The CDR3 loop reads CASSLENRRSTDTQYF. In DNA, the CDR3 is TGTGCCAGCAGCTTAGAAAACCGGCGGAGCACAGATACGCAGTATTTT.

This clonotype was counted at least ten times. This chain links TRBV20-1 with TRBJ2-3; the match to TRBD2 covers 10 bases. The J segment lost 5 bases and the V segment lost 4 bases, leaving 9 bases of the junction unmatched. Looked up from germline, CDR1 is DFQATT and CDR2 is SNEGSKA (reference sequence). The CDR3 length is 15 residues. The CDR3 DNA is TGCAGTGCTAAGCCTAGCGGGAGAGGAGGAGATACGCAGTATTTT. As protein: CSAKPSGRGGDTQYF.

This clonotype has more than one count but fewer than ten. The V call is TRBV5-8, the J call TRBJ1-1; TRBD1 agrees at 10 bases. Germline loops: CDR1 SGHTS, CDR2 YDEGEE. The CDR3 loop spans 15 amino acids. After removal of 2 bases from V and 7 bases from J, the junction contained 8 bases not matched to a gene. Here the CDR3 DNA reads TGTGCCAGCAGCTTACAGACAGGGGGCTCAGGTGAAGCTTTCTTT. This encodes CASSLQTGGSGEAFF.

The J gene is TRBJ2-2, the V gene TRBV10-3; 9 bases are a match to TRBD2. The CDR3 runs 15 residues. The germline V gene has CDR1 ENHRY and CDR2 SYGVKD. V dropped 7 bases and J dropped 6; count of bases not matched to a gene: 9. CDR3 sequence reads: CAITPREGRAGELFF. CDR3 nucleotides: TGTGCCATCACTCCGCGGGAGGGCCGGGCCGGGGAGCTGTTTTTT.

This clonotype came up many times. V and J are TRBV20-1 and TRBJ2-7; TRBD2 agrees at 7 bases. V was clipped by 0 bases and J by 3 bases; unmatched bases: 8. CDR3 length: 15 amino acids. Per the germline V gene, CDR1 is DFQATT and CDR2 is SNEGSKA (reference sequence). CDR3 amino acids: CSARDVREAYYEQYF. In DNA, the CDR3 is TGCAGTGCTAGAGATGTCCGGGAGGCGTACTACGAGCAGTACTTC.

This chain joins TRBV12-3 or TRBV12-4 and TRBJ2-1; maybe TRBD2 (6 bases). With 3 bases removed from V and 8 bases from J, the gap between germline ends came to 14 bases. This CDR3 has 14 amino acids. The DNA of the CDR3 is TGTGCCAGCAGTTTCCGGGGGAGTAGCGATGAGCAGTTCTTC. Translating it yields CASSFRGSSDEQFF.

The sample holds a few counts of this clonotype. The J gene is TRBJ2-7, the V gene TRBV7-9; 9 positions agree with TRBD1. The CDR3 consists of 14 residues. Germline trimming cut 5 bases from V and 5 bases from J; bases unmatched to any gene: 7. CDR1 SEHNR and CDR2 FQNEAQ come from the germline V gene (reference sequence). CDR3 coding DNA: TGTGCCAGCAGCCTCCGGGACAGGGCCGACGAGCAGTACTTC. Its protein product is CASSLRDRADEQYF.

The V call is TRBV7-6, the J call TRBJ2-1; 8 nucleotides line up with TRBD2. The CDR3 length is 14 residues. Germline V gives CDR1 SGHVS, CDR2 FNYEAQ. Trimming cost V 1 base and J 7 bases; bases outside gene matches: 3. The DNA of the CDR3 is TGTGCCAGCAGCTTAGAAGCGGGAGTGAATGAGCAGTTCTTC. This sequence encodes CASSLEAGVNEQFF.

This clonotype has just a few counts. This sequence joins TRBV11-2 and TRBJ2-3, with D unresolved. The CDR3 length is 15 residues. Trimming left V 1 base short and J 3 bases short, with 11 bases between. Germline V CDR1 and CDR2: SGHAT, FQNNGV. This chain's CDR3 is CASSLGSPGTDTQYF. The CDR3 DNA reads TGTGCCAGCAGCTTAGGGTCCCCCGGGACAGATACGCAGTATTTT.

The chain uses TRBV7-9 and TRBJ2-5, with D perhaps TRBD2 (6 bases). Between the trimmed V and J ends, which lost 5 bases and 5 bases, there was a span of 18 bases. CDR1 SEHNR and CDR2 FQNEAQ come from the germline V gene (reference sequence). The CDR3 is 15 amino acids. The CDR3 DNA is TGTGCCAGCAGCGCGCGCGGGGCCGGTGGGGAGACCCAGTACTTC. It is translated as CASSARGAGGETQYF.

The rearrangement links TRBV9 to TRBJ2-6, with a possible D match to TRBD2 (8 bases). The germline V gene encodes CDR1 SGDLS and CDR2 YYNGEE. Trimming removed 1 base at V and 0 bases at J, with 14 bases between. The CDR3 is 18 residues long. CDR3 coding DNA: TGTGCCAGCAGCGTATCGGGAGGGGACAGCTCTGGGGCCAACGTCCTGACTTTC. Its protein product is CASSVSGGDSSGANVLTF.

In its sample, this clonotype was seen many times. The V call is TRBV7-6, the J call TRBJ2-7; D tentatively reads TRBD1 or TRBD2 (6 bases each). The CDR3 loop spans 11 amino acids. Germline V lookup: CDR1 SGHVS, CDR2 FNYEAQ. V shed 5 bases and J shed 7 bases, with 9 bases lying between them. Written as DNA, the CDR3 is TGTGCCAGCAGCGGGGGGACAGAGCAGTACTTC. It yields the protein CASSGGTEQYF.

The V call is TRBV7-6, the J call TRBJ2-3, with D possibly matching TRBD1 (6 bases). There are 15 residues in the CDR3. Trimming left V 4 bases short and J 5 bases short, with 16 bases between. From germline, CDR1 is SGHVS and CDR2 FNYEAQ. CDR3 sequence reads: CASSSQQGFRDTQYF. CDR3 coding DNA: TGTGCCAGCAGCTCACAACAGGGATTTCGAGATACGCAGTATTTT.

In nucleotides, the CDR3 is TGTGCCAGCAGCTTAGATCCTCGGACTAGCGGGAGGGCCGGGAGCACAGATACGCAGTATTTT. Encoded protein: CASSLDPRTSGRAGSTDTQYF. This chain joins TRBV7-6 and TRBJ2-3, with TRBD2 identical over 15 bases. V trimming: 1 base; J trimming: 0 bases; junction bases outside the gene matches: 11. CDR3 length equals 21 residues. The V gene's germline CDR1 is SGHVS and CDR2 FNYEAQ.

The chain employs TRBV19 and TRBJ1-5; D is possibly TRBD1 (6 bases). The CDR3 has 15 residues. Trimming shortened V by 3 bases and J by 7 bases, and 16 bases separated the two germline ends. CDR1 LNHDA and CDR2 SQIVND come from the germline V gene (reference sequence). This CDR3 is CASSIGQGIMQPQHF. In nucleotides, the CDR3 is TGTGCCAGTAGTATTGGGCAGGGGATAATGCAGCCCCAGCATTTT.

About this clonotype itself: A junction boundary mismatches the germline segment, possibly from a read error. The rearrangement joins TRBV29-1 to TRBJ1-2; 8 bases are a match to TRBD1. The CDR3 has 14 residues. In germline, CDR1 is SQVTM, CDR2 ANQGSEA. This chain's CDR3 is CSVDQTGENYSYTF. CDR3 nucleotide sequence: TGCAGCGTTGACCAGACAGGGGAGAACTATAGCTACACCTTC.

The chain employs TRBV6-2 or TRBV6-3 and TRBJ2-7, with D perhaps TRBD1 (5 bases). Germline assignment: CDR1 MNHEY and CDR2 SVGEGT. The ends were cut back, 5 bases at V and 1 base at J, with 15 bases in the middle. The length of the CDR3 is 15 residues. The CDR3 coding sequence is TGTGCCAGCAGTCACCCGATTGACAGTTCCTACGAGCAGTACTTC. Its translation: CASSHPIDSSYEQYF.

Regarding this clonotype: No DNA is shown, since the ends of the CDR3 on it are uncertain; the CDR3 is the one TCRdb lists. The chain uses TRBV2 and TRBJ2-7; no check of the table's D call, TRBD2, against the DNA was made. Germline CDR1 reads SNHLY; CDR2 reads FYNNEI. The CDR3 is 16 residues long, ends included. CDR3 protein: CASSGGGVGGEQQYFV.

At least ten counts were recorded for this clonotype. The chain joins TRBV9 to TRBJ2-1; 9 bases are a match to TRBD2. J gave up 5 bases and V 0 bases, and 21 bases lay outside the gene matches. This CDR3 contains 21 residues. CDR1 and CDR2 (germline): SGDLS, YYNGEE. This CDR3 is CASSVAPLLYGGGAANNEQFF. The CDR3 DNA reads as TGTGCCAGCAGCGTAGCTCCCCTATTGTATGGCGGGGGGGCCGCGAACAATGAGCAGTTCTTC. Using reference TRBV9 and TRBJ2-1 for the parts outside the CDR3, the full variable domain is DSGVTQTPKHLITATGQRVTLRCSPRSGDLSVYWYQQSLDQGLQFLIQYYNGEERAKGNILERFSAQQFPDLHSELNLSSLELGDSALYFCASSVAPLLYGGGAANNEQFFGPGTRLTVL.

This clonotype was counted a few times. This chain uses TRBV2 with TRBJ2-5; TRBD1 agrees at 7 bases. Germline V gene data show CDR1 as SNHLY and CDR2 as FYNNEI. There are 13 residues in the CDR3. With V trimmed by 8 bases and J by 5 bases, 8 bases remained unmatched. The CDR3 DNA reads as TGTGCCAGCCAAACACAGGGGTGGGAGACCCAGTACTTC. Protein sequence: CASQTQGWETQYF.

The chain couples TRBV4-1 to TRBJ2-7; 7 nucleotides match TRBD2. V dropped 2 bases and J dropped 0; count of bases not matched to a gene: 7. The CDR3 runs to 16 residues. The germline V gene has CDR1 MGHRA and CDR2 YSYEKL. This CDR3 is CASSQRGGSSSYEQYF. As DNA, the CDR3 is TGCGCCAGCAGCCAACGGGGCGGGAGTAGCTCCTACGAGCAGTACTTC.

The chain links TRBV7-3 to TRBJ2-1, with 7 bases lining up with TRBD2. V gave up 2 bases and J gave up 2 bases; unmatched junction bases: 3. The CDR3 consists of 15 residues. Germline V gene lookup returns CDR1 SGHTA and CDR2 FQGTGA. CDR3 region: CASSLAGDTYNEQFF. The CDR3 DNA is TGTGCCAGCAGCTTAGCGGGAGATACCTACAATGAGCAGTTCTTC.